This record covers a single TCR beta chain. Its matching antigen is unknown. This sample is drawn from a study of blood T cells in healthy people across ages. Study-level findings and limits: Across the age range, TCR beta diversity per million T cells fell in a roughly linear way.

V was clipped by 1 base and J by 2 bases, with 17 bases between them. The CDR3 sequence is 17 residues long. Germline V gives CDR1 SGHTA, CDR2 FQGNSA. A second about 6 to 12 cycle PCR used barcoded and J-beta primers. Using its own MiXCR run on the 5' RACE reads, TCRdb lists one record per CDR3 protein. The sample holds 700,000 or so distinct CDR3 sequences; 40% to 50% are singletons and the top ten take about 32%. The TCR was taken from an elderly man in good health. This chain links TRBV7-2 with TRBJ1-2, with D perhaps matching TRBD1 (5 bases). Sequenced input: blood. The CDR3 DNA sequence: TGTGCCAGCAGCTTAGGGGCGGAAGGGGAATTCAACTATGGCTACACCTTC. As protein: CASSLGAEGEFNYGYTF.